These 9 T cell receptor beta chains came from one sample sequenced in a study of early T cells in non-severe SARS-CoV-2 infection. From the 5' RACE reads, TCRdb called clonotypes with MiXCR, one entry per CDR3 protein. Of 20,000 to 30,000 distinct CDR3 sequences in the sample, less than 7% are singletons; the top ten hold 2% to 2.5%. Sequenced: whole blood. The receptors were sampled from an adult who was a healthcare worker with PCR-confirmed SARS-CoV-2 infection or an uninfected control (not recorded which).

This clonotype was recorded at least ten times. The chain is built from TRBV7-8 and TRBJ1-6; D unclear. The CDR3 is 13 amino acids. V lost 10 bases, J lost 6 bases, and 13 bases lay in between. Germline CDR1 is SGHVS and CDR2 is FQNEAQ. Here the CDR3 reads CATRRDSNSPLHF. DNA for the CDR3: TGTGCCACCCGTCGAGATTCTAATTCACCCCTCCACTTT.

Ten or more counts support this clonotype. This rearrangement joins TRBV18 to TRBJ2-1; 8 nucleotides line up with TRBD1. The CDR3 spans 15 residues. Trimming took 3 bases from V and 5 from J; bases not matched to a gene: 6. CDR1 is KGHSH and CDR2 is LQKENI in the germline V gene. DNA of the CDR3: TGTGCCAGCTCACCGCGGGGACAGGTCAACAATGAGCAGTTCTTC. It translates to CASSPRGQVNNEQFF.

This clonotype was seen many times. The V gene is TRBV5-6, the J gene TRBJ2-5; the match to TRBD2 covers 11 bases. V shed 4 bases, J shed 4 bases, and the junction held 6 bases outside the gene matches. Germline values: CDR1 SGHDT, CDR2 YYEEEE. CDR3 length: 15 amino acids. The CDR3 DNA sequence: TGTGCCAGCAGCCTACTAGCGGGGGAGACAGAGACCCAGTACTTC. Translation gives CASSLLAGETETQYF. The full variable domain, completed using reference TRBV5-6 and TRBJ2-5, is DAGVTQSPTHLIKTRGQQVTLRCSPKSGHDTVSWYQQALGQGPQFIFQYYEEEERQRGNFPDRFSGHQFPNYSSELNVNALLLGDSALYLCASSLLAGETETQYFGPGTRLLVL.

This clonotype was counted many times. CDR3 loop: CASSEALSRRSYEQYF. CDR3 in DNA: TGTGCCAGCAGTGAAGCGCTTAGCAGAAGATCCTACGAGCAGTACTTC. The chain carries TRBV2 and TRBJ2-7; no definite D call. Looked up from germline, CDR1 is SNHLY and CDR2 is FYNNEI. CDR3 length: 16 residues. The germline V and J ends were trimmed by 0 bases and 1 base, with 13 bases remaining between them.

Relative to its sample, this clonotype is medium-sized. This chain links TRBV7-9 with TRBJ2-3; 7 nucleotides line up with TRBD1. V gave up 2 bases and J gave up 4 bases; unmatched junction bases: 3. This CDR3 is built from 14 residues. Germline V gives CDR1 SEHNR, CDR2 FQNEAQ (reference sequence). The CDR3 sequence: CASSLRQGADTQYF. The CDR3 nucleotides read TGTGCCAGCAGCTTAAGGCAGGGGGCAGATACGCAGTATTTT.

This clonotype was picked up a small number of times. The genes are TRBV12-3 or TRBV12-4 and TRBJ1-1; TRBD1 is a possible D gene (6 bases). The ends were cut back, 6 bases at V and 5 bases at J, with 7 bases in the middle. The length of the CDR3 is 11 residues. The CDR3 spells CASRQGTEAFF. DNA of the CDR3: TGTGCCAGCAGACAGGGTACTGAAGCTTTCTTT.

The sample holds many counts of this clonotype. The V and J genes are TRBV7-2 and TRBJ2-3; the match to TRBD2 covers 7 bases. Looked up from germline, CDR1 is SGHTA and CDR2 is FQGNSA. This CDR3 has 18 residues. V lost 0 bases to trimming and J lost 1 base; unmatched junction nucleotides: 10. The CDR3 loop reads CASSLARGRLAGTDTQYF. The CDR3 nucleotides read TGTGCCAGCAGCTTAGCGCGGGGTAGGCTAGCGGGCACAGATACGCAGTATTTT. The complete variable domain, with remaining parts taken from reference TRBV7-2 and TRBJ2-3, reads GAGVSQSPSNKVTEKGKDVELRCDPISGHTALYWYRQSLGQGLEFLIYFQGNSAPDKSGLPSDRFSAERTGGSVSTLTIQRTQQEDSAVYLCASSLARGRLAGTDTQYFGPGTRLTVL.

This clonotype was seen a handful of times. A read error may account for a junction end that differs from germline. The chain couples TRBV7-7 to TRBJ2-2; D is uncertain. The CDR3 consists of 13 residues. Germline CDR1 SSHAT, CDR2 FNYEAQ (reference sequence). The CDR3 DNA reads as TGTGCTAGCAGCGTGGCCGCCACCGGGGAGCTGTTTTTT. Translating it yields CASSVAATGELFF. Full variable domain (missing parts from reference TRBV7-7 and TRBJ2-2): GAGVSQSPRYKVTKRGQDVTLRCDPISSHATLYWYQQALGQGPEFLTYFNYEAQPDKSGLPSDRFSAERPEGSISTLTIQRTEQRDSAMYRCASSVAATGELFFGEGSRLTVL.

This clonotype showed up many times. The gene calls are TRBV6-2 or TRBV6-3 and TRBJ1-2, with 8 positions matching TRBD1. Germline assignment: CDR1 MNHEY and CDR2 SVGEGT. Trimming removed 3 bases from V and 7 bases from J; junction bases left unmatched: 7. The CDR3 is 14 amino acids. The CDR3 loop reads CASSYNQGASGYTF. CDR3 nucleotides: TGTGCCAGCAGTTATAATCAGGGGGCCTCTGGCTACACCTTC.